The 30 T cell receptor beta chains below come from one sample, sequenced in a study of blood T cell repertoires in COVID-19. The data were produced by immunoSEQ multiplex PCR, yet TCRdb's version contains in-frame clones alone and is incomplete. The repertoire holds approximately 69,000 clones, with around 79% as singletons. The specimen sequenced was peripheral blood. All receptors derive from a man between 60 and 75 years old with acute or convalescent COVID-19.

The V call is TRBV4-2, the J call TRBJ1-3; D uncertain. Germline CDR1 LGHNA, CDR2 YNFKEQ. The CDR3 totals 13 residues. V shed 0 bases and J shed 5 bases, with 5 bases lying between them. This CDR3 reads CASSQDNRNTIYF. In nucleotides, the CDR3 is TGTGCCAGCAGCCAAGATAACAGAAACACCATATATTTT.

CDR3 residues: CASSVGLVGYNEQFF. The DNA for the CDR3 is TGTGCCAGCAGCGTCGGACTAGTTGGGTACAATGAGCAGTTCTTC. The chain carries TRBV9 and TRBJ2-1, with 7 bases that match TRBD2. Germline assignment: CDR1 SGDLS and CDR2 YYNGEE. V gave up 2 bases and J gave up 4 bases; unmatched junction bases: 6. The CDR3 spans 15 residues.

As DNA, the CDR3 is TGTGCCAGCTCCGAAGGAGGGGGGGGAACTGAAGCTTTCTTT. It encodes CASSEGGGGTEAFF. V and J are TRBV18 and TRBJ1-1, with D maybe TRBD1 (6 bases). The germline V gene encodes CDR1 KGHSH and CDR2 LQKENI. The CDR3 totals 14 residues. V was shortened by 6 bases and J by 5 bases, with 16 bases between the two germline ends.

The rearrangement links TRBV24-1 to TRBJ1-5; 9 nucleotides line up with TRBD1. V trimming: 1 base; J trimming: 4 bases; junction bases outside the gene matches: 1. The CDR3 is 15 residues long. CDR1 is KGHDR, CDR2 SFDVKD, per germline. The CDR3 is CATSDFGTGNQPQHF. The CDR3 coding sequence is TGTGCCACCAGTGATTTTGGGACAGGGAATCAGCCCCAGCATTTT.

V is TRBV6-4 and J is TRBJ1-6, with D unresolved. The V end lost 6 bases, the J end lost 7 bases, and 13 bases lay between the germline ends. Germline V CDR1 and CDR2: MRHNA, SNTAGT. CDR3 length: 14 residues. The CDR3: CASRDTSRNSPLHF. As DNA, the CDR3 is TGTGCCAGCAGAGACACTTCCAGGAATTCACCCCTCCACTTT.

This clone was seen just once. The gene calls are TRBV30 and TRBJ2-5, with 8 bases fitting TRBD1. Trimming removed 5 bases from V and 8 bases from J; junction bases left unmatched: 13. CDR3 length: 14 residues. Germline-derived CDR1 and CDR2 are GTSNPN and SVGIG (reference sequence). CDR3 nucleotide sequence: TGTGCCTGGGAGGAGGGACAGGACGGGTTTACCCAGTACTTC. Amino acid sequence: CAWEEGQDGFTQYF.

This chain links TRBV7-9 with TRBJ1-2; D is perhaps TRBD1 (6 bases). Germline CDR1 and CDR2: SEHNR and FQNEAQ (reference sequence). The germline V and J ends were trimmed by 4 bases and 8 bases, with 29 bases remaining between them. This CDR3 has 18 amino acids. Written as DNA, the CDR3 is TGTGCCAGCAGCTCTACCTTTGCTGGGGCAGGGGATTTGAACGGCTACACCTTC. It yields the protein CASSSTFAGAGDLNGYTF. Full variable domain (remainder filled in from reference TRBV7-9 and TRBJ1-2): DTGVSQNPRHKITKRGQNVTFRCDPISEHNRLYWYRQTLGQGPEFLTYFQNEAQLEKSRLLSDRFSAERPKGSFSTLEIQRTEQGDSAMYLCASSSTFAGAGDLNGYTFGSGTRLTVV.

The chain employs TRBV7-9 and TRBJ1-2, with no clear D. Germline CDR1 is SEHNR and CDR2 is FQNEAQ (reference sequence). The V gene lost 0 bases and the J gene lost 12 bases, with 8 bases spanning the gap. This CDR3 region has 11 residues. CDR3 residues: CASSLALEHTF. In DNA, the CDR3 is TGTGCCAGCAGCTTAGCGCTAGAACACACCTTC.

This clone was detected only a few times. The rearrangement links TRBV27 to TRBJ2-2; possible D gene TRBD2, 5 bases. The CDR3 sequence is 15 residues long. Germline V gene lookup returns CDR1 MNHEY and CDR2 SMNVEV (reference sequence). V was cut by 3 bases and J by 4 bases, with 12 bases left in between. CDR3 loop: CASSFSVEGTGELFF. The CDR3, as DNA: TGTGCCAGCAGTTTCAGTGTAGAGGGCACCGGGGAGCTGTTTTTT.

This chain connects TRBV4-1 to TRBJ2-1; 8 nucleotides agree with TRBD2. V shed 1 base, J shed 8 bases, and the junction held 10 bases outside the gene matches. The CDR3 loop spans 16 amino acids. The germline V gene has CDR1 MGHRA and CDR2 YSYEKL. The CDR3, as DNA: TGCGCCAGCAGCCAAGGAAGATCCGGGGGGGCTGATGAGCAGTTCTTC. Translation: CASSQGRSGGADEQFF.

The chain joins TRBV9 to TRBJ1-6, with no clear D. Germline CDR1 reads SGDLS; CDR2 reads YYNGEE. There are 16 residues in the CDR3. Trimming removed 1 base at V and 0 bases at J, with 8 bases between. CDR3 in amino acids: CASSVRESSYNSPLHF. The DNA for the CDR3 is TGTGCCAGCAGCGTACGAGAGAGCTCCTATAATTCACCCCTCCACTTT.

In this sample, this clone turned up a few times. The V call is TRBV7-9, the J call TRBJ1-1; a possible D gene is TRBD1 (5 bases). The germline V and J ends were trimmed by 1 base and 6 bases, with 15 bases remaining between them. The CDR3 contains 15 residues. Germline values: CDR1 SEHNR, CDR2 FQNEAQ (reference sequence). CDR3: CASSLGLGRGPEAFF. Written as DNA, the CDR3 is TGTGCCAGCAGCTTAGGCCTGGGGAGGGGACCTGAAGCTTTCTTT.

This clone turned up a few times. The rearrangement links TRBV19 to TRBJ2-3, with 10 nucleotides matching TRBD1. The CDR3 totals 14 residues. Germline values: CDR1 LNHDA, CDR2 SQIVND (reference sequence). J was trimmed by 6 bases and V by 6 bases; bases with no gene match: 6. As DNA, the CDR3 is TGTGCCAGTAGCACCGGGACAGGGGAGGATACGCAGTATTTT. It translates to CASSTGTGEDTQYF.

CDR3 sequence (DNA): TGTGCTAGTGGTTTGGTCGGGAAGACCCAGTACTTC. This translates into CASGLVGKTQYF. V usage is TRBV12-5 and J usage is TRBJ2-5; possibly TRBD2 for D (5 bases). The germline gives CDR1 LGHNT, CDR2 FRNRAP. This CDR3 comprises 12 residues. V shed 0 bases and J shed 6 bases, with 5 bases lying between them.

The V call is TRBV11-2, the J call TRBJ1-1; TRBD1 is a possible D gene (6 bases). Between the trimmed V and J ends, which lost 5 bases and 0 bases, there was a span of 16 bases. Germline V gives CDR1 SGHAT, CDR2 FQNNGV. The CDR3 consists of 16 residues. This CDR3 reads CASSRGGGSMNTEAFF. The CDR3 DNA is TGTGCCAGCAGCCGAGGGGGGGGAAGTATGAACACTGAAGCTTTCTTT.

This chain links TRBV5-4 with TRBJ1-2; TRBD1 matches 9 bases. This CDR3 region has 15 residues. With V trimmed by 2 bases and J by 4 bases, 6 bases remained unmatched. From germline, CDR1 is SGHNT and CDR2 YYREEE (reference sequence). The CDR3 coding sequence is TGTGCCAGCAGCTTTCCCGGGACAGGGACCTATGGCTACACCTTC. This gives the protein CASSFPGTGTYGYTF.

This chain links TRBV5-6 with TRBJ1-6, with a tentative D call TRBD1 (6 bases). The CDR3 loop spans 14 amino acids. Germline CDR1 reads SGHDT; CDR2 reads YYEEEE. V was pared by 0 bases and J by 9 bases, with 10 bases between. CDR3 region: CASSLVRGISPLHF. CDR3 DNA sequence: TGTGCCAGCAGCTTGGTGAGGGGGATTTCACCCCTCCACTTT.

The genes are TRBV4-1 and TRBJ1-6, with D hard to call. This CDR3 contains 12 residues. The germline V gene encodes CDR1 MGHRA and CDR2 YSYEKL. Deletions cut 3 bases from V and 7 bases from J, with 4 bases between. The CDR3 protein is CASSQLNSPLHF. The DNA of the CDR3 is TGCGCCAGCAGCCAGTTAAATTCACCCCTCCACTTT.

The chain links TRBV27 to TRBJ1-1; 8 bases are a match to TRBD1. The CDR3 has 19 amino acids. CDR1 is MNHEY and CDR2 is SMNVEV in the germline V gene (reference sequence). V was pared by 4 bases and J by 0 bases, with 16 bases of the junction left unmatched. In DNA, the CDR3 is TGTGCCAGCAGTTCAAGGTACAGTGACAGGGGAACTATGAACACTGAAGCTTTCTTT. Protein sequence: CASSSRYSDRGTMNTEAFF.

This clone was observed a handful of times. The chain's CDR3 is CASSQPGNAGELFF. The CDR3, as DNA: TGTGCCAGCAGCCAACCAGGGAATGCCGGGGAGCTGTTTTTT. The chain links TRBV3-1 (or the pseudogene TRBV3-2) to TRBJ2-2, with D perhaps matching TRBD1 (5 bases). The V gene's germline CDR1 is LGHDT and CDR2 YNNKEL (reference sequence). Trimming left V 2 bases short and J 6 bases short, with 10 bases between. This CDR3 is built from 14 residues.

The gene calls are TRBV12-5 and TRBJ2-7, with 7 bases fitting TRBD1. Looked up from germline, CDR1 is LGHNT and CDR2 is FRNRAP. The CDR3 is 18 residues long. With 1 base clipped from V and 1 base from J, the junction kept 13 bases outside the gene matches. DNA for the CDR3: TGTGCTAGTGGTTTGGGGCCGGACTGGGGGACAGCGTCCTACGAGCAGTACTTC. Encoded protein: CASGLGPDWGTASYEQYF. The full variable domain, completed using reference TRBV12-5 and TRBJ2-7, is DARVTQTPRHKVTEMGQEVTMRCQPILGHNTVFWYRQTMMQGLELLAYFRNRAPLDDSGMPKDRFSAEMPDATLATLKIQPSEPRDSAVYFCASGLGPDWGTASYEQYFGPGTRLTVT.

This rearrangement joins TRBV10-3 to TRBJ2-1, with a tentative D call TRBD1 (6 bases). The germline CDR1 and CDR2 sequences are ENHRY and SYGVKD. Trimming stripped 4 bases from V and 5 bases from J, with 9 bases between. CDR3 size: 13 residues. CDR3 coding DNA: TGTGCCATCAGTGTACAGGGAAACAATGAGCAGTTCTTC. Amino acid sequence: CAISVQGNNEQFF.

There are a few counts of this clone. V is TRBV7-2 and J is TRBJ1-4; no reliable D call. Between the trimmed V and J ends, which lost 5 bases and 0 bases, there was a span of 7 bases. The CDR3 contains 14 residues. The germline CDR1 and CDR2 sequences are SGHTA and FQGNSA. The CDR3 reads CASSRSTTNEKLFF. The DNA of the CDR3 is TGTGCCAGCAGCCGCAGTACAACTAATGAAAAACTGTTTTTT.

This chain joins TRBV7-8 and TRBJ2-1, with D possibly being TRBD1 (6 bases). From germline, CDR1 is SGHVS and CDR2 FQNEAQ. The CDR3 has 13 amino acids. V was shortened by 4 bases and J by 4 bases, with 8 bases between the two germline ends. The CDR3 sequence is CASSSQGYNEQFF. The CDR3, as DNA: TGTGCCAGCAGCTCACAGGGTTACAATGAGCAGTTCTTC. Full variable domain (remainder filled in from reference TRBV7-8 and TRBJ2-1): GAGVSQSPRYKVAKRGQDVALRCDPISGHVSLFWYQQALGQGPEFLTYFQNEAQLDKSGLPSDRFFAERPEGSVSTLKIQRTQQEDSAVYLCASSSQGYNEQFFGPGTRLTVL.

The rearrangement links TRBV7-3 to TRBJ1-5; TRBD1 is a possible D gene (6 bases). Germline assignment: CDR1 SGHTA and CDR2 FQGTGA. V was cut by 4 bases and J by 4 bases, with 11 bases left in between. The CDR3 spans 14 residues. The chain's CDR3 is CASSSTGNNQPQHF. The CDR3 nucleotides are TGTGCCAGCAGCTCTACAGGGAATAATCAGCCCCAGCATTTT. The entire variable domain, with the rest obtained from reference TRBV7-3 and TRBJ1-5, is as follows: GAGVSQTPSNKVTEKGKYVELRCDPISGHTALYWYRQSLGQGPEFLIYFQGTGAADDSGLPNDRFFAVRPEGSVSTLKIQRTERGDSAVYLCASSSTGNNQPQHFGDGTRLSIL.

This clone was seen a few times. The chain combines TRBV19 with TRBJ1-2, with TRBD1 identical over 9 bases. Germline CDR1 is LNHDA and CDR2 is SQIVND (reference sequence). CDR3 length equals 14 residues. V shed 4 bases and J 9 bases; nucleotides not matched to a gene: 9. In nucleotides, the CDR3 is TGTGCCAGTAGTACACTGACCGGGACAGGGAGCTACACCTTC. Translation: CASSTLTGTGSYTF.

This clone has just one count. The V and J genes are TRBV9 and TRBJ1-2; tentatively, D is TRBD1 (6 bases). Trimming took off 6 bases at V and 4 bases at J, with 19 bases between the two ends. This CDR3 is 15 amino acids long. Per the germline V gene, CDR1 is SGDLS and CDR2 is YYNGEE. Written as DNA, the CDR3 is TGTGCCAGCACACAGAGGGGGGGCCCATCCTATGGCTACACCTTC. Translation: CASTQRGGPSYGYTF.

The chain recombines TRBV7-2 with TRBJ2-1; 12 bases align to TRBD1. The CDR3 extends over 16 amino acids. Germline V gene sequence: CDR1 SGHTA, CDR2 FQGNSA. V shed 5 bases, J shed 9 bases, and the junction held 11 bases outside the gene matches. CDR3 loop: CASSRSRDRGLSEQFF. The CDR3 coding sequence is TGTGCCAGCAGCAGGAGCCGGGACAGGGGGCTTAGTGAGCAGTTCTTC. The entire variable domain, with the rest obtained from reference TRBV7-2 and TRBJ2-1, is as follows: GAGVSQSPSNKVTEKGKDVELRCDPISGHTALYWYRQSLGQGLEFLIYFQGNSAPDKSGLPSDRFSAERTGGSVSTLTIQRTQQEDSAVYLCASSRSRDRGLSEQFFGPGTRLTVL.

The CDR3 DNA follows: TGTGCCAGCAGCCAAGATAGGGGGGGCCAAGAGACCCAGTACTTC. Residues: CASSQDRGGQETQYF. The rearrangement joins TRBV4-2 to TRBJ2-5; possibly TRBD2 for D (7 bases). The CDR3 is 15 amino acids. With 0 bases removed from V and 1 base from J, the gap between germline ends came to 9 bases. Per the germline V gene, CDR1 is LGHNA and CDR2 is YNFKEQ.

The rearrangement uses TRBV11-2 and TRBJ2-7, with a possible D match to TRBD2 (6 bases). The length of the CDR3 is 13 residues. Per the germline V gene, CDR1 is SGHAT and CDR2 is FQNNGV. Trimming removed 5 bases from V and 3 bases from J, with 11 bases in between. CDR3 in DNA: TGTGCCAGCAGCCGAACGCGGGACTACGAGCAGTACTTC. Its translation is CASSRTRDYEQYF. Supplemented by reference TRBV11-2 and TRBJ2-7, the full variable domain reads EAGVAQSPRYKIIEKRQSVAFWCNPISGHATLYWYQQILGQGPKLLIQFQNNGVVDDSQLPKDRFSAERLKGVDSTLKIQPAKLEDSAVYLCASSRTRDYEQYFGPGTRLTVT.